The rows below give T cell receptor beta chains drawn from one sample of a study of blood T cell repertoires in COVID-19. Only in-frame clones appear in the TCRdb table, and some are missing; sequencing was by immunoSEQ multiplex PCR. The sample holds tens of thousands of clones, about four fifths seen once. The sample taken for sequencing was peripheral blood. Receptors originate from a woman between 65 and 79 years old with acute or convalescent COVID-19. Both conserved end residues are part of each CDR3. The D gene is left open where the match is weak. Clone sizes are given selectively: once, few, many, or a class where the clone is expanded.

cdr3_nt,cdr3_aa,clone_size,v_call,j_call,d_call
TGTGCCAGCAGTGAAAAGGACACGGTGGACACCATATATTTT,CASSEKDTVDTIYF,.,TRBV2,TRBJ1-3,.
TGTGCCAGCAGCGTTGGACAGGGGGCTAGAGGCTACACCTTC,CASSVGQGARGYTF,.,TRBV5-4,TRBJ1-2,TRBD1
TGTGCCACAGGGGGGAGCTACGAGCAGTACTTC,CATGGSYEQYF,.,TRBV7-9,TRBJ2-7,.
TGTGCCAGCAGTTTCGGACTAGACACCGGGGAGCTGTTTTTT,CASSFGLDTGELFF,.,TRBV6-5,TRBJ2-2,TRBD2
TGCAGCCACAGACAGGGGGCGGGCTACACCTTC,CSHRQGAGYTF,many,TRBV29-1,TRBJ1-2,TRBD1
TGTGCCACCAGCCTAGGGGGGGGAAGTCAGCCCCAGCATTTT,CATSLGGGSQPQHF,.,TRBV15,TRBJ1-5,.
TGTGCCACCAGCCTAGGGGTTAACACTGAAGCTTTCTTT,CATSLGVNTEAFF,.,TRBV24-1,TRBJ1-1,.
TGTGCCAGCAGCCAGGGGGACAGGGATTGGTATGGCTACACCTTC,CASSQGDRDWYGYTF,.,TRBV3-1/TRBV3-2,TRBJ1-2,TRBD1
TGCACCAGCAGCCAAGATCAACAGGAGACCGGGGAGCTGTTTTTT,CTSSQDQQETGELFF,.,TRBV1,TRBJ2-2,.
TGTGCCAGCAGCTTGCAGGAAAATTCACCCCTCCACTTT,CASSLQENSPLHF,few,TRBV5-6,TRBJ1-6,.
TGTGCCAGTCGGCTACTAGGAGGTGGGGCCAACGTCCTGACTTTC,CASRLLGGGANVLTF,.,TRBV19,TRBJ2-6,.
TGTGCCAGCTCACCCATTGGGGGACTAGCGGGCACAGATACGCAGTATTTT,CASSPIGGLAGTDTQYF,.,TRBV18,TRBJ2-3,TRBD2
TGTGCCAGCAGCTTAGCGCTTAGGGGGCCTGGGGCCAACGTCCTGACTTTC,CASSLALRGPGANVLTF,.,TRBV7-8,TRBJ2-6,TRBD1
TGTGCCAGCAGTTCCCCCTCTACAGGGGTGAGCAATCAGCCCCAGCATTTT,CASSSPSTGVSNQPQHF,once,TRBV28,TRBJ1-5,TRBD1
TGTGCCAGCAGCCAACTAGCGAGCTCCTACAATGAGCAGTTCTTC,CASSQLASSYNEQFF,few,TRBV28,TRBJ2-1,TRBD2
TGTGCCAGTAGTTCGCGGGGACGGTTGAACACTGAAGCTTTCTTT,CASSSRGRLNTEAFF,.,TRBV19,TRBJ1-1,.
TGTGCCAGCACTTGGGGGGGAAGGGCAGATACGCAGTATTTT,CASTWGGRADTQYF,.,TRBV2,TRBJ2-3,TRBD2
TGTGCCAGCAGCGTGCTAGCGGGAGGACTCGTCAATGAGCAGTTCTTC,CASSVLAGGLVNEQFF,.,TRBV9,TRBJ2-1,TRBD2
TGTGCCAGCACCTTGACAGGGATGTACGAGCAGTACTTC,CASTLTGMYEQYF,.,TRBV6-5,TRBJ2-7,TRBD1
TGTGCCAGCAGCTTGGCGGGGGGCAGAACTGAAGCTTTCTTT,CASSLAGGRTEAFF,.,TRBV5-4,TRBJ1-1,.
TGCGCCAGCAGTGTCTTAGCGGGCCGTGAGCAGTACTTC,CASSVLAGREQYF,.,TRBV10-2,TRBJ2-7,TRBD2
TGTGCCAGCAGTTGGACAGGGTCGGTCGAGCAGTACTTC,CASSWTGSVEQYF,.,TRBV25-1,TRBJ2-7,TRBD1
TGTGCCAGCAGCGTCAGGGGAAGGGGCACCACAGATACGCAGTATTTT,CASSVRGRGTTDTQYF,.,TRBV9,TRBJ2-3,.
TGTGCCAGCAGCCGCCGGGACAGGCGAAACACTGAAGCTTTCTTT,CASSRRDRRNTEAFF,few,TRBV7-8,TRBJ1-1,TRBD1
TGTGCCAGCTCACAGGGACAGGCGACTGAAGCTTTCTTT,CASSQGQATEAFF,.,TRBV18,TRBJ1-1,TRBD1
TGTGCCAGCAGCGCGGACAGGGGGTCAGACGAGCAGTACTTC,CASSADRGSDEQYF,.,TRBV7-3,TRBJ2-7,TRBD1
TGTGCCAGCTCGGTTGGGACAGACCAAGAGACCCAGTACTTC,CASSVGTDQETQYF,.,TRBV18,TRBJ2-5,TRBD1
TGTGCCACCAGTGATGTGAACGACAGAACCTACGAGCAGTACTTC,CATSDVNDRTYEQYF,.,TRBV24-1,TRBJ2-7,.
TGCAGCGTTACCCCGGGACAGGGTAGCGGCTACACCTTC,CSVTPGQGSGYTF,.,TRBV29-1,TRBJ1-2,TRBD1
TGTGCCAGCCAGCGGGGGCGACAGCCCCAGCATTTT,CASQRGRQPQHF,.,TRBV5-8,TRBJ1-5,.
TGTGCCAGCAGTTCTCTAGCGGGAGGGCCTGGTGAGCAGTTCTTC,CASSSLAGGPGEQFF,.,TRBV27,TRBJ2-1,TRBD2
TGTGCCAGCACCGACCGGACTAGCGGAGGTCCCGGGACCCAGTACTTC,CASTDRTSGGPGTQYF,.,TRBV6-8,TRBJ2-5,TRBD2
TGCGCCAGCAGCTGGACTACCCAAACCCGCACAGATACGCAGTATTTT,CASSWTTQTRTDTQYF,.,TRBV5-1,TRBJ2-3,.
TGTGCCAGCAGCCCTTTCACCGGGACACAAAATGAAAAACTGTTTTTT,CASSPFTGTQNEKLFF,.,TRBV14,TRBJ1-4,.